This T cell receptor (beta chain) stems from a study of cytomegalovirus exposure and HLA in healthy donors. This clone was recorded a few times. Its target is unknown. Germline V gives CDR1 MNHNS, CDR2 SASEGT. The junction had 3 bases not matched to a gene; V was cut back by 2 bases and J by 9 bases. CDR3 size: 12 residues. Researchers ran the PCR with 60 Vbeta and 13 Jbeta primers. Libraries were prepared by immunoSEQ multiplex PCR; TCRdb keeps only in-frame clonotypes and omits some of them. Of roughly 100,000 clones listed, 50% to 80% were seen once; the top ten hold approximately 3%. General study points: Highest at DRB1 and lowest at HLA-C, TCR association rates differed among HLA loci in a later analysis. One variant, a missense change in DCLRE1C, was linked in a later analysis to TCR beta V- and J-gene trimming. A classifier reportedly called cytomegalovirus status with high sensitivity and specificity.

Each donor was nominally healthy when sampled (though unrecorded immune exposures were likely). This chain connects TRBV6-1 to TRBJ2-5; 7 nucleotides agree with TRBD1. This TCR came from a man aged 55 to 70 in good health and CMV-seronegative. Sequences were obtained from PBMCs. CDR3 protein: CASSELTGAQYF. As DNA, the CDR3 is TGTGCCAGCAGTGAACTTACAGGGGCCCAGTACTTC.